A selection of T cell receptor beta chains follows, all from one sample in a study of long-term antiretroviral therapy in people with HIV. Some clones are missing from TCRdb's copy, which holds only in-frame ones; the method was immunoSEQ multiplex PCR. The repertoire has 30,000 or so clones, approximately 83% of them found once; the top ten carry 3.8%. Sequences were derived from unsorted PBMCs, sampled 0.8 years before starting antiretroviral therapy. The receptors shown here come from a man between 18 and 35 years old with HIV. The CDR3 runs from the conserved cysteine through the conserved F or W. A D gene is named only where the DNA matches it firmly. Size is omitted from some rows. Given values are once, few, many or a class for expanded clones.

TRBJ2-5 | . | TRBV5-4 | . | TGTGCCAGCAGTACTGGGTTAAAGCCCGAGACCCAGTACTTC | CASSTGLKPETQYF
TRBJ2-2 | . | TRBV4-2 | . | TGTGCCAGCAGCCAAGAGAGAGGGTCCGGGGAGCTGTTTTTT | CASSQERGSGELFF
TRBJ2-1 | . | TRBV10-2 | . | TGCGCCAGCAGTGAATTTCGCGATGAGCAGTTCTTC | CASSEFRDEQFF
TRBJ2-2 | . | TRBV19 | . | TGTGCCAGTAGGACTTTTGGGGAGCTGTTTTTT | CASRTFGELFF
TRBJ1-4 | TRBD1 | TRBV5-6 | . | TGTGCCAGCAGCTGGCCAGGGGGGGGAAAACTGTTTTTT | CASSWPGGGKLFF
TRBJ2-2 | . | TRBV11-1 | . | TGTGCCAGCAGCTTTTCAGGGTGGGGAACCGGGGAGCTGTTTTTT | CASSFSGWGTGELFF
TRBJ2-5 | . | TRBV6-5 | . | TGTGCCAGCAGCCCCTGGGGGGGGCAAGGAGAGACCCAGTACTTC | CASSPWGGQGETQYF
TRBJ2-3 | TRBD2 | TRBV30 | . | TGTGCCCGGGGGGGAGGCCCCGATACGCAGTATTTT | CARGGGPDTQYF
TRBJ1-4 | TRBD1 | TRBV11-2 | . | TGTGCCAGCAGCTTAGGCAGGGGGGAAAAACTGTTTTTT | CASSLGRGEKLFF
TRBJ1-2 | . | TRBV19 | once | TGTGCCAGTAGTATGTCTCAGGGTACTGGCTACACCTTC | CASSMSQGTGYTF
TRBJ1-5 | . | TRBV7-6 | few | TGTGCCAGCAGCCCAAGTGAGATCCTGAGGGGTAATCAGCCCCAGCATTTT | CASSPSEILRGNQPQHF
TRBJ1-6 | . | TRBV11-2 | . | TGTGCCAGCAGCGTTCCGCTCTCCATGAGCTCCTATAATTCACCCCTCCACTTT | CASSVPLSMSSYNSPLHF
TRBJ2-7 | . | TRBV7-2 | . | TGTGCCAGCAGCTTAGCTCAGGGGGGCGAGCAGTACTTC | CASSLAQGGEQYF
TRBJ1-3 | . | TRBV5-5 | . | TGTGCCAGCAGCTTGACGGTTGGGGGCCGGGGCTCTGGAAACACCATATATTTT | CASSLTVGGRGSGNTIYF
TRBJ2-7 | . | TRBV27 | . | TGTGCCAGCAATCCCCGGAGGCCAGGGAGGCCCTACGAGCAGTACTTC | CASNPRRPGRPYEQYF
TRBJ2-1 | . | TRBV5-5 | . | TGTGCCAGCAGCTTGGCGCCGTACAATGAGCAGTTCTTC | CASSLAPYNEQFF
TRBJ1-2 | . | TRBV13 | . | TGTGCCAGCAGCTTACAGGGGAACTATGGCTACACCTTC | CASSLQGNYGYTF
TRBJ1-2 | TRBD1 | TRBV19 | . | TGTGCCAGTAGTCCCCAGGGGGGCCTCTATGGCTACACCTTC | CASSPQGGLYGYTF
TRBJ2-2 | . | TRBV7-8 | . | TGTGCCAGCAGCTTAGGGGTGGGGACCGGGGAGCTGTTTTTT | CASSLGVGTGELFF
TRBJ1-1 | . | TRBV11-3 | . | TGTGCCAGCAGCTTAGGGACGGAGAACACTGAAGCTTTCTTT | CASSLGTENTEAFF
TRBJ1-2 | . | TRBV19 | . | TGTGCCAGTATTTCCCCCGGATCTAACTATGGCTACACCTTC | CASISPGSNYGYTF
TRBJ1-2 | . | TRBV6-6 | . | TGTGCCAGCAGTCGCCAGGGTCAGTCTAACGGCTACACCTTC | CASSRQGQSNGYTF
TRBJ2-3 | TRBD2 | TRBV9 | . | TGTGCCAGCAGCGTCGGGGGGGCCGGGACAGATACGCAGTATTTT | CASSVGGAGTDTQYF
TRBJ1-1 | . | TRBV27 | . | TGTGCCAGCAGTTTATGGCCGGGAGCAGAAGCTTTCTTT | CASSLWPGAEAFF
TRBJ1-2 | . | TRBV2 | few | TGTGCCAGCAGTGAAGAGATCCAGGCAGTGTCCGGCTACACCTTC | CASSEEIQAVSGYTF
TRBJ2-5 | . | TRBV6-5 | . | TGTGCCAGCAGTAGGGGCCCAATCGCAGAGACCCAGTACTTC | CASSRGPIAETQYF
TRBJ2-7 | . | TRBV5-1 | . | TGCGCCAGCAGCTTGGCGTCGGACAGTTCCTACGAGCAGTACTTC | CASSLASDSSYEQYF
TRBJ2-2 | TRBD2 | TRBV9 | . | TGTGCCAGCAGCGTAGAGGTTAGCGGGGGGATCGGGGAGCTGTTTTTT | CASSVEVSGGIGELFF
TRBJ2-1 | TRBD2 | TRBV15 | . | TGTGCCACCAGCAGAGATCAAGTACTAGCGGGAGGGGGTAATGAGCAGTTCTTC | CATSRDQVLAGGGNEQFF
TRBJ1-1 | . | TRBV18 | . | TGTGCCAGCTCACTTAACTACAGGGTGTTGGACACTGAAGCTTTCTTT | CASSLNYRVLDTEAFF
TRBJ2-3 | . | TRBV6-5 | . | TGTGCCAGCAGGAACGCAGATACGCAGTATTTT | CASRNADTQYF
TRBJ1-5 | . | TRBV19 | . | TGTGCCAGTAGTATAGAGCGGAATCAGCCCCAGCATTTT | CASSIERNQPQHF
TRBJ2-5 | TRBD1 | TRBV28 | . | TGTGCCAGCAACGACAGGGGGGAGACCCAGTACTTC | CASNDRGETQYF
TRBJ2-5 | . | TRBV18 | . | TGTGCCAGCTCACTACAGCGATCCGGACAGGCGGGACAAGAGACCCAGTACTTC | CASSLQRSGQAGQETQYF
TRBJ1-1 | . | TRBV6-5 | once | TGTGCCAGCAGTTTCGGGACACTGAACACTGAAGCTTTCTTT | CASSFGTLNTEAFF
TRBJ2-7 | TRBD2 | TRBV15 | . | TGTGCCACTGGGACTAGCGGGAGTGACGAGCAGTACTTC | CATGTSGSDEQYF
TRBJ1-2 | TRBD1 | TRBV14 | . | TGTGCCAGCAGCCTCATCAGGGGGACAGGGACCCTCTATGGCTACACCTTC | CASSLIRGTGTLYGYTF
TRBJ1-5 | TRBD1 | TRBV6-5 | . | TGTGCCAGCAAAATGGGACAGGGGGACAATCAGCCCCAGCATTTT | CASKMGQGDNQPQHF
TRBJ2-7 | . | TRBV9 | . | TGTGCCAGCAGCGTGCTTCCCCGGGGGGCGGGGAGCTCCTACGAGCAGTACTTC | CASSVLPRGAGSSYEQYF
TRBJ2-1 | TRBD2 | TRBV14 | . | TGTGCCAGCAGCCAAACTAGCGGGGGGGCCTACAATGAGCAGTTCTTC | CASSQTSGGAYNEQFF
TRBJ2-4 | . | TRBV5-1 | . | TGCGCCAGCAGCTTGGCGCCAGATCTAGCCAAAAACATTCAGTACTTC | CASSLAPDLAKNIQYF
TRBJ2-2 | . | TRBV7-9 | . | TGTGCCAGCAGCTTTCTGAACACCGGGGAGCTGTTTTTT | CASSFLNTGELFF
TRBJ2-1 | . | TRBV7-9 | . | TGTGCCAGCAGATTTGGGGAGGCTAGAGGGGATGAGCAGTTCTTC | CASRFGEARGDEQFF
TRBJ1-5 | . | TRBV2 | . | TGTGCCAGCGGCAGGGATCGGGATCAGCCCCAGCATTTT | CASGRDRDQPQHF
TRBJ2-7 | . | TRBV7-3 | . | TGTGCCAGCAGCCGCTCCTACGAGCAGTACTTC | CASSRSYEQYF
TRBJ1-1 | . | TRBV7-3 | few | TGTGCCAGCAGCTTAAGTGATGGTGAAGCTTTCTTT | CASSLSDGEAFF